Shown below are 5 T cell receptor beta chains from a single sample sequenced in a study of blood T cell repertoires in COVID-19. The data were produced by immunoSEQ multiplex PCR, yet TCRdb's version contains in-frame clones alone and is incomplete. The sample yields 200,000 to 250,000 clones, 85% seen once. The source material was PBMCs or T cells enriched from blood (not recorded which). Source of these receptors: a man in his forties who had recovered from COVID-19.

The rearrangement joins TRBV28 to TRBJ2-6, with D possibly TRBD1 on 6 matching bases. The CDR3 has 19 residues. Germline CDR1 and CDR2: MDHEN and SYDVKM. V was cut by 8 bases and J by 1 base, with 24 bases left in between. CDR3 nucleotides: TGTGCCAGCTGTTCGCTTGCAGGGGCATATAAGTCTGGGGCCAACGTCCTGACTTTC. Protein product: CASCSLAGAYKSGANVLTF.

The CDR3 sequence: CASSLGTGGNTIYF. CDR3 DNA sequence: TGTGCCAGCAGCTTAGGGACAGGGGGAAACACCATATATTTT. This rearrangement joins TRBV13 to TRBJ1-3, with 7 nucleotides matching TRBD1. The trim removed 0 bases at V and 4 bases at J, leaving 0 bases unmatched. CDR3 length: 14 amino acids. Germline V gene lookup returns CDR1 PRHDT and CDR2 FYEKMQ (reference sequence).

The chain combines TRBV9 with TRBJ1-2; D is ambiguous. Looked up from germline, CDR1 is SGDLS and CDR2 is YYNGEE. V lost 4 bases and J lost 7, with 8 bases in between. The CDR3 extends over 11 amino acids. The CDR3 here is CASSLNRGYTF. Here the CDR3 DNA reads TGTGCCAGCAGCTTAAATCGTGGCTACACCTTC.

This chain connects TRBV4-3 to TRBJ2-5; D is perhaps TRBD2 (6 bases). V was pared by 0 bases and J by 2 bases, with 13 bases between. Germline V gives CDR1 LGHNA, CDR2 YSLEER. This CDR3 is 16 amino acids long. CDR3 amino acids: CASSQDSGGLQETQYF. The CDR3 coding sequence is TGCGCCAGCAGCCAAGATTCGGGTGGACTACAAGAGACCCAGTACTTC.

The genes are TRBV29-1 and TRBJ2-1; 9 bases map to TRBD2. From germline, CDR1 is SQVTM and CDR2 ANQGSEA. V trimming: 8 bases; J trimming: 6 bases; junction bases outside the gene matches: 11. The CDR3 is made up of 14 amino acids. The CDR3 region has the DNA TGCAGCAGCAACAGGGGACTAGCCCCCAATGAGCAGTTCTTC. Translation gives CSSNRGLAPNEQFF.